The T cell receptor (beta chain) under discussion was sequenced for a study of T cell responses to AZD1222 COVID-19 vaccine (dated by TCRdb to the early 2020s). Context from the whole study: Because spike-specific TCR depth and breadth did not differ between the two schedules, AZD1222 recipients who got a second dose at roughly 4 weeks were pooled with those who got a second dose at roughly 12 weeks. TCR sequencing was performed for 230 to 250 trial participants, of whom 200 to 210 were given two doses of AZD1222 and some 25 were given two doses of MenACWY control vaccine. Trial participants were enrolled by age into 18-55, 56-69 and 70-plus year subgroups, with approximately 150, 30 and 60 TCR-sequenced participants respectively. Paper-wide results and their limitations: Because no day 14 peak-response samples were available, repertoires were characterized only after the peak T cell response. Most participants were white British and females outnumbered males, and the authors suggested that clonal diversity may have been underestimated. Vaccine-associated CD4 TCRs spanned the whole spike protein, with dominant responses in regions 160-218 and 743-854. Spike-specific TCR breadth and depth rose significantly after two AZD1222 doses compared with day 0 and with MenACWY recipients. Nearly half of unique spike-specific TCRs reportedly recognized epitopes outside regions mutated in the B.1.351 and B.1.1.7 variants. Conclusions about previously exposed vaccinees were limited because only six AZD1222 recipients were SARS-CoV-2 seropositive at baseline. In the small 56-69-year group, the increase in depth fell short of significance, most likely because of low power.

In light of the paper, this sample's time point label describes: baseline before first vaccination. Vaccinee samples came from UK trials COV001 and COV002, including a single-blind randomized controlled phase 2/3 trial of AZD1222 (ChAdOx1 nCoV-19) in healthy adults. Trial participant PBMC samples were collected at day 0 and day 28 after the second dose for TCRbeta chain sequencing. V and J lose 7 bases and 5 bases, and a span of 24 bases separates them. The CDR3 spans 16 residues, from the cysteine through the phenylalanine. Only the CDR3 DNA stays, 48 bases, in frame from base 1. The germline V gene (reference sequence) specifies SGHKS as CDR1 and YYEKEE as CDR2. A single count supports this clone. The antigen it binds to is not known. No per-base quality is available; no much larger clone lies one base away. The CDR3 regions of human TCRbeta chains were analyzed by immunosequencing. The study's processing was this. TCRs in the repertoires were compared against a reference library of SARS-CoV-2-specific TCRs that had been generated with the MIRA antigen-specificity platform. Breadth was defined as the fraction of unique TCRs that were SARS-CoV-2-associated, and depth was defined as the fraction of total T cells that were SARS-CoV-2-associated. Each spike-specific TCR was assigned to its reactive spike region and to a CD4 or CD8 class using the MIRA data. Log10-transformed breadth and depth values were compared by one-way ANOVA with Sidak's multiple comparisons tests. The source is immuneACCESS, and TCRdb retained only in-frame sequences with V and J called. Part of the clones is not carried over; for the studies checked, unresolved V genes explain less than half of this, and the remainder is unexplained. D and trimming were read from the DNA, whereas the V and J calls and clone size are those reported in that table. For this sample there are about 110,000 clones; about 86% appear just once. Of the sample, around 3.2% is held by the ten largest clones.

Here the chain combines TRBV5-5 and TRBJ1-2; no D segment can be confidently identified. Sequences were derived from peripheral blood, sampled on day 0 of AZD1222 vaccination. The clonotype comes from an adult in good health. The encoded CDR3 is CASSRLPMRVGYGYTF. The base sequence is TGTGCCAGCTCCCGTCTACCCATGAGGGTTGGGTATGGCTACACCTTC.